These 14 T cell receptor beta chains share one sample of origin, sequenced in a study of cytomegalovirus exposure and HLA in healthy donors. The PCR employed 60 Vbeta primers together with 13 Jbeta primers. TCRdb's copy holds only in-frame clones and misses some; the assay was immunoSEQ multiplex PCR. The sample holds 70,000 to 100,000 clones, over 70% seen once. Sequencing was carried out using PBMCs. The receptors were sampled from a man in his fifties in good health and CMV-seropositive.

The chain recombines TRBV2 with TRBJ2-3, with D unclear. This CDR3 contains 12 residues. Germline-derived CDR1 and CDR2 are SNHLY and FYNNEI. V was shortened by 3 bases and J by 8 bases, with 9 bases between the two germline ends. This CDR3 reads CASSEYQRTQYF. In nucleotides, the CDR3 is TGTGCCAGCAGTGAGTATCAGCGTACGCAGTATTTT.

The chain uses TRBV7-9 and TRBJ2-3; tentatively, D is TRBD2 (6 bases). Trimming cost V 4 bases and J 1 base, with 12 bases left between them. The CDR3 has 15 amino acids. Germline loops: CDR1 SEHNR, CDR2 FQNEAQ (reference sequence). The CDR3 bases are TGTGCCAGCAGCTACCGGGACTTCGGCACAGATACGCAGTATTTT. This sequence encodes CASSYRDFGTDTQYF.

CDR3 amino acids: CACERETFDEQFF. The CDR3 DNA reads TGTGCCTGTGAGCGGGAGACTTTCGATGAGCAGTTCTTC. The chain couples TRBV30 to TRBJ2-1; TRBD2 matches 8 bases. The germline gives CDR1 GTSNPN, CDR2 SVGIG (reference sequence). The CDR3 totals 13 residues. Trimming took 6 bases from V and 8 from J; bases not matched to a gene: 9.

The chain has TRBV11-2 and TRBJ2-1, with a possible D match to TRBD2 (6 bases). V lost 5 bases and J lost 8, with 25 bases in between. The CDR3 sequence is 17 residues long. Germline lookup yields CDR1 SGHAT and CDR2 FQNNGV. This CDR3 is CASSQLINGGKSHEQFF. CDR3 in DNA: TGTGCCAGCAGCCAACTTATTAACGGCGGGAAAAGTCATGAGCAGTTCTTC.

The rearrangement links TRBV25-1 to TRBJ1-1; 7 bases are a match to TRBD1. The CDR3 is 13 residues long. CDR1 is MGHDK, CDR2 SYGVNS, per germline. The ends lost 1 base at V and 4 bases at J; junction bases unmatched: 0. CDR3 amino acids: CASSESGGTEAFF. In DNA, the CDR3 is TGTGCCAGCAGTGAATCAGGGGGCACTGAAGCTTTCTTT.

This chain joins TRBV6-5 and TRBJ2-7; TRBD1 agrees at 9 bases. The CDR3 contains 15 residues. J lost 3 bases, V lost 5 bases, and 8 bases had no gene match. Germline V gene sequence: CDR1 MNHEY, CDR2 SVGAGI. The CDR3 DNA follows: TGTGCCAGCAGTATAGCTGGGACAGGGAACTACGAGCAGTACTTC. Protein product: CASSIAGTGNYEQYF.

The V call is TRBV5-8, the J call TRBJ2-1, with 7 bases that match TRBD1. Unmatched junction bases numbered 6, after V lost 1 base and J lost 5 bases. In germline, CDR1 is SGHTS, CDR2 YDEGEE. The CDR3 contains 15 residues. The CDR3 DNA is TGTGCCAGCAGCTTGTCGGGACAGTGGAACAATGAGCAGTTCTTC. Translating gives CASSLSGQWNNEQFF.

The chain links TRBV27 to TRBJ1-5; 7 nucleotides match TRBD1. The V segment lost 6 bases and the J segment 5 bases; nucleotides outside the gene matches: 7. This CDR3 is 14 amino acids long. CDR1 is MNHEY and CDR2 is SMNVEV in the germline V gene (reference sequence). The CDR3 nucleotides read TGTGCCAGCAGCCAAGGGGGCGCTGATCAGCCCCAGCATTTT. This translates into CASSQGGADQPQHF.

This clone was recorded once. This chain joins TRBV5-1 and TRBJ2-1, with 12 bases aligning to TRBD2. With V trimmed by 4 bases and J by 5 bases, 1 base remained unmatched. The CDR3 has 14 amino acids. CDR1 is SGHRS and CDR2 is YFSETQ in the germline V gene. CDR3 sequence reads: CASSLAGGNNEQFF. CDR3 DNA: TGCGCCAGCAGCCTAGCGGGAGGGAACAATGAGCAGTTCTTC. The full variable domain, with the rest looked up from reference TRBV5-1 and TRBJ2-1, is KAGVTQTPRYLIKTRGQQVTLSCSPISGHRSVSWYQQTPGQGLQFLFEYFSETQRNKGNFPGRFSGRQFSNSRSEMNVSTLELGDSALYLCASSLAGGNNEQFFGPGTRLTVL.

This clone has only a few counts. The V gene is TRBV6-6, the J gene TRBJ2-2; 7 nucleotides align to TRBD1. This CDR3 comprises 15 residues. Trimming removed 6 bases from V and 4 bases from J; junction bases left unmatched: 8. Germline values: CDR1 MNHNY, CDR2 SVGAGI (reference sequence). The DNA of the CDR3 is TGTGCCAGCAGGCAACAGGGGTCGGGCACCGGGGAGCTGTTTTTT. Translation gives CASRQQGSGTGELFF.

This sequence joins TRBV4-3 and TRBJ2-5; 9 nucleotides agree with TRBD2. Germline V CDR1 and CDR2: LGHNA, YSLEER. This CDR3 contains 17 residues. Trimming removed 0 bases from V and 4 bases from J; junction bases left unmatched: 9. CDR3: CASSQDTAGGSGETQYF. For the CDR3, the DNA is TGCGCCAGCAGCCAAGATACCGCGGGAGGGTCTGGAGAGACCCAGTACTTC.

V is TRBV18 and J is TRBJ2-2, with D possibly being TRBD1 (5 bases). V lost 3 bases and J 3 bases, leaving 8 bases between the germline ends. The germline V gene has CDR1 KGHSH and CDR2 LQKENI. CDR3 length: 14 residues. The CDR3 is CASSPGADTGELFF. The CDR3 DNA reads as TGTGCCAGCTCACCTGGGGCGGACACCGGGGAGCTGTTTTTT.

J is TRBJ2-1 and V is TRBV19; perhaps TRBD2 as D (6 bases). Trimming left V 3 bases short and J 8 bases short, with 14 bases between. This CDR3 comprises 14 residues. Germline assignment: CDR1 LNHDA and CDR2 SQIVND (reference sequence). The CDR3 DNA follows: TGTGCCAGTAGTATTGAGACTAGGTCCTATGAGCAGTTCTTC. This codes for CASSIETRSYEQFF.

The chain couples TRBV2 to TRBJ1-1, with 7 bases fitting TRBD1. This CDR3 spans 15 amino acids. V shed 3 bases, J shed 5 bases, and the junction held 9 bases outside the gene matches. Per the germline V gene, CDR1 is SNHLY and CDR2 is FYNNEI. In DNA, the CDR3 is TGTGCCAGCAGTGAGGGGGAACAGGGGCCGACTGAAGCTTTCTTT. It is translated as CASSEGEQGPTEAFF.